Shown below are 13 T cell receptor beta chains from a single sample sequenced in a study of cytomegalovirus exposure and HLA in healthy donors. Produced via immunoSEQ multiplex PCR; TCRdb's table is partial and in-frame only. The sample lists roughly 68,000 clones, roughly 90% occurring once. Sample: PBMCs. These receptors were obtained from a woman younger than 30 in good health and CMV-seronegative.

The chain employs TRBV28 and TRBJ2-7, with 7 bases identical to TRBD2. CDR1 MDHEN and CDR2 SYDVKM come from the germline V gene. The trim removed 6 bases at V and 0 bases at J, leaving 8 bases unmatched. This CDR3 is built from 15 residues. The CDR3 coding sequence is TGTGCCAGCAGGTCGACTAGCCAGAGCTCCTACGAGCAGTACTTC. This gives the protein CASRSTSQSSYEQYF.

V usage is TRBV5-1 and J usage is TRBJ2-1, with 8 bases that match TRBD1. CDR3 length equals 14 residues. Per the germline V gene, CDR1 is SGHRS and CDR2 is YFSETQ. V lost 9 bases to trimming and J lost 5 bases; unmatched junction nucleotides: 10. Here the CDR3 reads CAINWTGQNNEQFF. As DNA, the CDR3 is TGCGCCATCAACTGGACAGGGCAGAACAATGAGCAGTTCTTC. The full variable domain, with the rest looked up from reference TRBV5-1 and TRBJ2-1, is KAGVTQTPRYLIKTRGQQVTLSCSPISGHRSVSWYQQTPGQGLQFLFEYFSETQRNKGNFPGRFSGRQFSNSRSEMNVSTLELGDSALYLCAINWTGQNNEQFFGPGTRLTVL.

This clone was seen a single time. The rearrangement joins TRBV7-2 to TRBJ1-2; no firm D call. CDR3 length: 15 amino acids. V was clipped by 2 bases and J by 1 base, with 11 bases between them. Per germline, CDR1 SGHTA and CDR2 FQGNSA. DNA for the CDR3: TGTGCCAGCAGCTTACCCCCGGAGGGTAACTATGGCTACACCTTC. It codes for CASSLPPEGNYGYTF.

J is TRBJ2-1 and V is TRBV6-1; 9 nucleotides match TRBD1. CDR3 length: 14 residues. With V trimmed by 3 bases and J by 10 bases, 7 bases remained unmatched. Per the germline V gene, CDR1 is MNHNS and CDR2 is SASEGT. Here the CDR3 DNA reads TGTGCCAGCAGTGAGTGGGACAGGGTCAGCGAGCAGTTCTTC. Translated: CASSEWDRVSEQFF.

V is TRBV7-9 and J is TRBJ2-5, with 9 nucleotides matching TRBD2. V was pared by 2 bases and J by 5 bases, with 6 bases of the junction left unmatched. The CDR3 is 15 amino acids. Germline values: CDR1 SEHNR, CDR2 FQNEAQ (reference sequence). CDR3 DNA: TGTGCCAGCAGCTTAAATAGCGGGAGAGGGGAGACCCAGTACTTC. Translating it yields CASSLNSGRGETQYF. Full variable domain (outside the CDR3, taken from reference TRBV7-9 and TRBJ2-5): DTGVSQNPRHKITKRGQNVTFRCDPISEHNRLYWYRQTLGQGPEFLTYFQNEAQLEKSRLLSDRFSAERPKGSFSTLEIQRTEQGDSAMYLCASSLNSGRGETQYFGPGTRLLVL.

This clone was observed a single time. J is TRBJ1-4 and V is TRBV11-2; D unclear. The CDR3 covers 16 residues. V was shortened by 5 bases and J by 4 bases, with 17 bases between the two germline ends. Germline loops: CDR1 SGHAT, CDR2 FQNNGV. CDR3 amino acids: CASSLGRPRFNEKLFF. CDR3 sequence (DNA): TGTGCCAGCAGCCTAGGTAGGCCGAGGTTTAATGAAAAACTGTTTTTT.

V gene TRBV5-1 combines with J gene TRBJ2-5, with TRBD2 matching over 7 bases. The CDR3 is 14 amino acids. Looked up from germline, CDR1 is SGHRS and CDR2 is YFSETQ. The junction had 5 bases not matched to a gene; V was cut back by 6 bases and J by 0 bases. The CDR3 is CASTWGGDQETQYF. The CDR3 DNA reads as TGCGCCAGCACCTGGGGGGGGGACCAAGAGACCCAGTACTTC.

In DNA form, the CDR3 reads TGTGCCAGCAGCCTTCAAACGACTAGAGAGCAGTACTTC. It is translated as CASSLQTTREQYF. The rearrangement joins TRBV5-5 to TRBJ2-7, with D perhaps matching TRBD2 (6 bases). V dropped 4 bases and J dropped 7 bases, with 15 bases sitting between them. In germline, CDR1 is SGHKS, CDR2 YYEKEE (reference sequence). This CDR3 has 13 residues.

This chain joins TRBV27 and TRBJ2-7; TRBD2 aligns across 7 bases. The V gene's germline CDR1 is MNHEY and CDR2 SMNVEV (reference sequence). CDR3 length: 16 amino acids. V shed 5 bases, J shed 6 bases, and the junction held 16 bases outside the gene matches. CDR3 nucleotide sequence: TGTGCCAGCAGTGGCGTTCAAGGCGGGAGTCTCAGCGAGCAGTACTTC. Amino acids: CASSGVQGGSLSEQYF.

The chain's CDR3 is CASSLLQGWSPDTIYF. The CDR3, as DNA: TGTGCCAGCTCACTCCTCCAGGGCTGGTCGCCCGACACCATATATTTT. V is TRBV18 and J is TRBJ1-3; TRBD1 is a possible D gene (5 bases). The CDR3 has 16 residues. Trimming took 4 bases from V and 8 from J, leaving 21 bases between them. Germline CDR1 and CDR2: KGHSH and LQKENI.

The rearrangement links TRBV5-1 to TRBJ1-1; 9 bases match TRBD1. Germline V gene sequence: CDR1 SGHRS, CDR2 YFSETQ. The CDR3 covers 16 residues. The trim removed 3 bases at V and 0 bases at J, leaving 6 bases unmatched. The CDR3 spells CASSSAGTGMNTEAFF. The CDR3 DNA follows: TGCGCCAGCAGCTCAGCCGGGACAGGGATGAACACTGAAGCTTTCTTT.

The V gene is TRBV7-8, the J gene TRBJ1-5; unclear D gene. Germline V CDR1 and CDR2: SGHVS, FQNEAQ. V dropped 0 bases and J dropped 6 bases, with 9 bases sitting between them. The CDR3 contains 14 residues. CDR3 sequence (DNA): TGTGCCAGCAGCTTAGCGTTAGGGAGTCAGCCCCAGCATTTT. Translated: CASSLALGSQPQHF.

DNA for the CDR3: TGCGCCAGCAGCTGGACTAGCGGGAGCGAGCAGTACTTC. It translates to CASSWTSGSEQYF. The J gene is TRBJ2-7, the V gene TRBV4-1, with 13 bases identical to TRBD2. From germline, CDR1 is MGHRA and CDR2 YSYEKL. This CDR3 is 13 amino acids long. V dropped 5 bases and J dropped 6; count of bases not matched to a gene: 1.